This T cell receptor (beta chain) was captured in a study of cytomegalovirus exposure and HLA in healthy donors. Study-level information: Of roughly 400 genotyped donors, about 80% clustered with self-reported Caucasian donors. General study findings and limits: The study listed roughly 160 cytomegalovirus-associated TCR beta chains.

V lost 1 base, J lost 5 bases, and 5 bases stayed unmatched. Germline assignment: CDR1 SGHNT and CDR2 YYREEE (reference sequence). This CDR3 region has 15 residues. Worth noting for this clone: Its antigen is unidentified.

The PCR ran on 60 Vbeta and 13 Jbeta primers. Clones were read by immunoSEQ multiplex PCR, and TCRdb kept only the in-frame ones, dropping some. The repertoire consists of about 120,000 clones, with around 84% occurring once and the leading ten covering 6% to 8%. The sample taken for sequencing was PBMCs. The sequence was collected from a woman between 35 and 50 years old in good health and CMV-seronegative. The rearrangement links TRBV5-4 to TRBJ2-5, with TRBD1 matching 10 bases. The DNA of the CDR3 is TGTGCCAGCAGCTTGCCCGGGACAGGGGCGGAGACCCAGTACTTC. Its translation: CASSLPGTGAETQYF.